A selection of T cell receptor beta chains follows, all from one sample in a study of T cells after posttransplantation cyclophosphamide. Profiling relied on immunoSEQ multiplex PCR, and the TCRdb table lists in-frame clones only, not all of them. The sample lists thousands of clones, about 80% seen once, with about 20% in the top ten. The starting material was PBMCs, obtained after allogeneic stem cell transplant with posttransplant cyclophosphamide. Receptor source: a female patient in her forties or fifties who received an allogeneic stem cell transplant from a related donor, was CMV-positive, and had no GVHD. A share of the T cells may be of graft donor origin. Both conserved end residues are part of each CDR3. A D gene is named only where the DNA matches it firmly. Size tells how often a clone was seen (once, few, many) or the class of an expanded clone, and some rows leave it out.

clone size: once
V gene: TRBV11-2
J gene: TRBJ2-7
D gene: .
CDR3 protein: CASSLEADSYEQYF
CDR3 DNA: TGTGCCAGCAGCTTAGAGGCGGACAGCTACGAGCAGTACTTC

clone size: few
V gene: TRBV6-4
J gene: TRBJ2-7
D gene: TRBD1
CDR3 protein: CASSLDREDEQYF
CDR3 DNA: TGTGCCAGCAGTCTGGACAGGGAAGACGAGCAGTACTTC

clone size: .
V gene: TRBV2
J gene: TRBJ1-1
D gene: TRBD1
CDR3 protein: CASRKGQGWTEAFF
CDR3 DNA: TGTGCCAGCAGGAAAGGACAGGGGTGGACTGAAGCTTTCTTT

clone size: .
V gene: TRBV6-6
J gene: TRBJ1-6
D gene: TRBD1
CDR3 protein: CASSYSRDRGNSPLHF
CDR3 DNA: TGTGCCAGCAGTTACTCGAGGGACAGGGGAAATTCACCCCTCCACTTT

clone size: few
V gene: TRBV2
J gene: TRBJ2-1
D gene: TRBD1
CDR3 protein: CASSGQGLGNEQFF
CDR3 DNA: TGTGCCAGCAGTGGACAGGGTCTAGGGAATGAGCAGTTCTTC

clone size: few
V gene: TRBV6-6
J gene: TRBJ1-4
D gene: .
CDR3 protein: CASSRGQSANEKLFF
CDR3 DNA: TGTGCCAGCAGCAGGGGACAATCGGCTAATGAAAAACTGTTTTTT

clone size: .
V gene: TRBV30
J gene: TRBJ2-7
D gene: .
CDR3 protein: CAWSHRADHEQYF
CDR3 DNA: TGTGCCTGGAGTCACAGGGCGGACCACGAGCAGTACTTC

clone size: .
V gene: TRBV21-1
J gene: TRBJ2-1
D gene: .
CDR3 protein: CASSKGGLAGEQFF
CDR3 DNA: TGTGCCAGCAGCAAAGGGGGACTAGCGGGAGAGCAGTTCTTC

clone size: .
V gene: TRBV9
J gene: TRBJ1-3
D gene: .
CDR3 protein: CASSVTRAGNTIYF
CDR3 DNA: TGTGCCAGCAGCGTTACCAGGGCTGGAAACACCATATATTTT

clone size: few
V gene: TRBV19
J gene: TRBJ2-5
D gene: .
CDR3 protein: CASSPSKGETQYF
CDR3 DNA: TGTGCCAGTAGCCCCTCTAAGGGGGAGACCCAGTACTTC

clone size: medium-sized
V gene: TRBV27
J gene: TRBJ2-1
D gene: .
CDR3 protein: CASSPGLIQYNEQFF
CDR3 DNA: TGTGCCAGCAGTCCCGGACTCATCCAGTACAATGAGCAGTTCTTC

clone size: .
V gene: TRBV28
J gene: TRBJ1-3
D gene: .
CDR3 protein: CASSLAVWDTIYF
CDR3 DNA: TGTGCCAGCAGCTTGGCGGTTTGGGACACCATATATTTT

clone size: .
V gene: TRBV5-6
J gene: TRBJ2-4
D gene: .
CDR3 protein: CASSLGADPKNIQYF
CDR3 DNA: TGTGCCAGCAGCTTAGGGGCAGACCCCAAAAACATTCAGTACTTC

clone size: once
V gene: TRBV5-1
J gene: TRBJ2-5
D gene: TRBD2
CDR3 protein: CASSAGAGEEETQYF
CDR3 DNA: TGCGCCAGCAGCGCTGGGGCGGGGGAGGAAGAGACCCAGTACTTC

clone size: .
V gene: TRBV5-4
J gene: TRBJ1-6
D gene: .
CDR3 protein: CASSPRGSGDSPLHF
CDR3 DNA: TGTGCCAGCAGCCCTAGGGGGAGCGGGGATTCACCCCTCCACTTT

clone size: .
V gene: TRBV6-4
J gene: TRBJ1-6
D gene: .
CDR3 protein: CASSVARNSPLHF
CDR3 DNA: TGTGCCAGCAGTGTAGCTAGGAATTCACCCCTCCACTTT

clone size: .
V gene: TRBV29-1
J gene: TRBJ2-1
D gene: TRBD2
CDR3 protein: CSVGAGGGGKNEQFF
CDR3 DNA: TGCAGCGTGGGAGCCGGGGGCGGGGGGAAGAATGAGCAGTTCTTC

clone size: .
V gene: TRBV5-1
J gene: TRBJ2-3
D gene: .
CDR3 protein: CASSSVGLATDTQYF
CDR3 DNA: TGCGCCAGCAGCTCGGTCGGTCTTGCCACAGATACGCAGTATTTT

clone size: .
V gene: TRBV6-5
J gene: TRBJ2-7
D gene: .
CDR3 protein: CASSYGAGRGEQYF
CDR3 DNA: TGTGCCAGCAGTTACGGGGCGGGGCGTGGTGAGCAGTACTTC

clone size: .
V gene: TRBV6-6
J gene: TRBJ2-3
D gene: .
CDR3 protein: CASRLTDTQYF
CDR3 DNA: TGTGCCAGCAGACTCACAGATACGCAGTATTTT

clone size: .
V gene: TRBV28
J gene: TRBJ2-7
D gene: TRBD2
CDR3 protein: CASSSHGLAGGGLYEQYF
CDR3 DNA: TGTGCCAGCAGTTCCCACGGACTAGCGGGAGGCGGTTTGTACGAGCAGTACTTC

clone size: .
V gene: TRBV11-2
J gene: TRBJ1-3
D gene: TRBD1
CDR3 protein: CASSLAGTGFSGNTIYF
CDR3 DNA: TGTGCCAGCAGCTTAGCCGGGACAGGGTTCTCTGGAAACACCATATATTTT

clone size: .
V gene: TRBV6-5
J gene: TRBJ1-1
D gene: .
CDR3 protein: CASSAGNTEAFF
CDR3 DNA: TGTGCCAGCAGTGCAGGGAACACTGAAGCTTTCTTT

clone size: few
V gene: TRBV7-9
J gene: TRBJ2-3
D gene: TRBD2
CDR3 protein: CASSQGLAGGNTDTQYF
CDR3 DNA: TGTGCCAGCAGCCAAGGACTAGCGGGGGGGAACACAGATACGCAGTATTTT

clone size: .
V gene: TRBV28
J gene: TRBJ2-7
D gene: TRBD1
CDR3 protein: CASSFHVRDGDREYEQYF
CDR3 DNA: TGTGCCAGCAGTTTTCATGTGAGGGATGGGGACAGGGAATACGAGCAGTACTTC

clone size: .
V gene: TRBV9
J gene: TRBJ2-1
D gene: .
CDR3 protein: CASSGALAENHNEQFF
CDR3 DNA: TGTGCCAGCAGCGGAGCCCTGGCGGAGAACCACAATGAGCAGTTCTTC

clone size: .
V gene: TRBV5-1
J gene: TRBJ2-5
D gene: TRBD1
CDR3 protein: CASTIQGALETQYF
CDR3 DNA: TGCGCCAGCACTATACAGGGGGCCTTGGAGACCCAGTACTTC

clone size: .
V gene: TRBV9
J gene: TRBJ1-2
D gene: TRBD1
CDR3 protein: CASSFPGTGGGYTF
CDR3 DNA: TGTGCCAGCAGCTTCCCCGGGACAGGGGGCGGCTACACCTTC

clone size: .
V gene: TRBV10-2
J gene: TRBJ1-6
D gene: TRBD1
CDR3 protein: CASSKKRTGNDNSPLHF
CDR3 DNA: TGCGCCAGCAGTAAAAAAAGGACAGGGAATGATAATTCACCCCTCCACTTT

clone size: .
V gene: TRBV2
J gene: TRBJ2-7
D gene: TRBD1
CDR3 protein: CASRDRDSSYEQYF
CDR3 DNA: TGTGCCAGCAGGGACAGGGACAGCTCCTACGAGCAGTACTTC

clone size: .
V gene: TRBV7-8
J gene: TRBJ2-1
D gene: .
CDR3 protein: CASSLSMAASLEDYNEQFF
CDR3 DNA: TGTGCCAGCAGCTTAAGTATGGCGGCTAGCCTTGAAGATTACAATGAGCAGTTCTTC

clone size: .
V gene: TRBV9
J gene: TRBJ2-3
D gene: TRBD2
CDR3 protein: CASSVEKGAGSDTQYF
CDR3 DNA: TGTGCCAGCAGCGTAGAAAAAGGAGCGGGGTCCGATACGCAGTATTTT

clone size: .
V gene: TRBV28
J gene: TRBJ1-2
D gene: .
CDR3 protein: CASRRQDPGYTF
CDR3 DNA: TGTGCCAGCAGACGACAGGACCCGGGCTACACCTTC

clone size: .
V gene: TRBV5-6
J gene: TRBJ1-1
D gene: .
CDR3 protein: CASSSGLEAEAFF
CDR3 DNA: TGTGCCAGCAGCTCCGGATTGGAGGCTGAAGCTTTCTTT

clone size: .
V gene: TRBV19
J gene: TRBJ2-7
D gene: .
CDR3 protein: CASSIRRGSYEQYF
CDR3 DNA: TGTGCCAGTAGTATCCGAAGGGGTTCCTACGAGCAGTACTTC

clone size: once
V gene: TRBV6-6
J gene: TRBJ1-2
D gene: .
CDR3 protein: CASSADTNYGYTF
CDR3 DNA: TGTGCCAGCAGTGCGGACACCAACTATGGCTACACCTTC

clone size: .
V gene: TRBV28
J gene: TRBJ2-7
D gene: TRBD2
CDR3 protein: CASSPPFGGSSYEQYF
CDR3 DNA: TGTGCCAGCAGTCCCCCCTTCGGGGGGAGCTCCTACGAGCAGTACTTC

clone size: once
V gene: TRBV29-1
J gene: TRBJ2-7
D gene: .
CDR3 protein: CSVAGSRYEQYF
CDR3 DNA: TGCAGCGTTGCCGGGAGTAGGTACGAGCAGTACTTC

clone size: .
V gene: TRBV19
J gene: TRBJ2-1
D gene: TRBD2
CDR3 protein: CASSSKLAGGVNEQFF
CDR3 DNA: TGTGCCAGTAGTTCAAAATTAGCGGGAGGGGTGAATGAGCAGTTCTTC

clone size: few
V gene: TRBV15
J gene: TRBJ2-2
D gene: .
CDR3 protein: CATSREGTNTNTGELFF
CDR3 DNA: TGTGCCACCAGCAGAGAAGGGACAAATACGAACACCGGGGAGCTGTTTTTT

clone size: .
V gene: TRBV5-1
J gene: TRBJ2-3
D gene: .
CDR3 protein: CASSPKAASTDTQYF
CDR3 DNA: TGCGCCAGCAGCCCTAAGGCGGCTAGCACAGATACGCAGTATTTT

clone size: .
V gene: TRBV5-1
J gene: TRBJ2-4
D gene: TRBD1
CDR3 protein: CASSEGAQNIQYF
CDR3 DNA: TGCGCCAGCAGCGAGGGGGCCCAAAACATTCAGTACTTC

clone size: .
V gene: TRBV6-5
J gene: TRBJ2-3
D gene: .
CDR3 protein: CASSYDNTPDTQYF
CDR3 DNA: TGTGCCAGCAGTTACGATAATACACCGGATACGCAGTATTTT

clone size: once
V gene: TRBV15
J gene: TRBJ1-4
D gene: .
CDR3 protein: CATSRARDEKLFF
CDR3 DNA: TGTGCCACCAGCAGAGCCAGGGATGAAAAACTGTTTTTT

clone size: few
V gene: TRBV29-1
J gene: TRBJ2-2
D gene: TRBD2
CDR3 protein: CSVLSTSGFPGELFF
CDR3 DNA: TGCAGCGTGTTGTCAACTAGCGGGTTTCCCGGGGAGCTGTTTTTT

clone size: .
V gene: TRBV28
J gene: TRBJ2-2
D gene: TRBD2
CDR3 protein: CASSEWRLAGGPGELFF
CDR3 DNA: TGTGCCAGCAGTGAATGGAGACTAGCGGGAGGGCCCGGGGAGCTGTTTTTT

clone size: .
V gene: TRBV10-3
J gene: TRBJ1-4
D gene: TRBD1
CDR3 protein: CAAGDRSKGDEKLFF
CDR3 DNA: TGTGCCGCCGGGGACAGAAGTAAAGGGGATGAAAAACTGTTTTTT

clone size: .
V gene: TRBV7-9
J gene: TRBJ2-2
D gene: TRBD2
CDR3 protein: CASSLELAGDTGELFF
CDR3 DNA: TGTGCCAGCAGCTTGGAACTAGCGGGGGACACCGGGGAGCTGTTTTTT